A selection of T cell receptor beta chains follows, all from one sample in a study of blood T cell repertoires in COVID-19. Here immunoSEQ multiplex PCR was the method, and the copy in TCRdb shows in-frame clones only, minus some. The sample has some 170,000 clones, roughly four fifths seen once. The sequenced sample consisted of peripheral blood. Receptors originate from a human donor in a cohort sampled during active COVID-19. Both conserved end residues are part of each CDR3. The order of the fields is V gene, J gene, D gene, CDR3 protein. A D gene is named only where the DNA matches it firmly.

TRBV3-1/TRBV3-2,TRBJ2-3,TRBD2,CASSRPSGGSTDTQYF
TRBV7-3,TRBJ1-1,-,CASSLTGENTEAFF
TRBV3-1/TRBV3-2,TRBJ2-1,-,CASSPPQDGKYNEQFF
TRBV19,TRBJ2-1,TRBD1,CASAQGALEHNEQFF
TRBV5-4,TRBJ1-6,-,CASSAQGHVNSPLHF
TRBV7-9,TRBJ2-5,TRBD1,CASSTHRGRETQYF
TRBV7-9,TRBJ2-1,-,CASLGSSYNEQFF
TRBV30,TRBJ2-7,TRBD1,CAWSTHPGQGSSYEQYF
TRBV14,TRBJ2-5,-,CASSQDWQGGAQYF
TRBV5-1,TRBJ2-1,-,CASSPHNEQFF
TRBV30,TRBJ2-2,-,CAWRRGTGELFF
TRBV19,TRBJ2-3,TRBD2,CASSFASGSSDTQYF
TRBV7-9,TRBJ1-2,TRBD1,CASSLQGADGYTF
TRBV27,TRBJ2-7,TRBD2,CASSSILRTSGKSSYEQYF
TRBV14,TRBJ2-7,TRBD2,CASSQGLAVQYF
TRBV11-2,TRBJ2-7,TRBD2,CASSLGTSGRFYEQYF
TRBV3-1/TRBV3-2,TRBJ2-5,TRBD2,CASSPRTSGGRVETQYF
TRBV4-1,TRBJ2-7,TRBD2,CASSLGLAEYSSYEQYF
TRBV19,TRBJ1-4,TRBD1,CATQPAQGDFEKLFF
TRBV29-1,TRBJ1-2,-,CSVPRGSSNYGYTF
TRBV24-1,TRBJ2-5,TRBD2,CATSDERLAGGIETQYF
TRBV29-1,TRBJ1-1,-,CSANPGHMNTEAFF
TRBV9,TRBJ2-3,-,CASSPNVLTDTQYF